Below are 27 T cell receptor beta chains sequenced from a single sample in a study of T-cell memory formation after mild COVID-19. TCRdb redid the calling of the 5' RACE reads with MiXCR, one entry per CDR3 protein. This table has approximately 340,000 distinct CDR3 sequences, 15% to 20% appearing once. Sample: PBMCs or a T cell subset sorted from them (not recorded which). These TCRs come from a man aged 18 to 30 who had mild COVID-19 (a few samples of this study predate the infection). Cell type and time point are not known.

The chain has TRBV19 and TRBJ1-1; 7 bases map to TRBD1. After removal of 6 bases from V and 8 bases from J, the junction contained 9 bases not matched to a gene. From germline, CDR1 is LNHDA and CDR2 SQIVND (reference sequence). This CDR3 is built from 13 residues. CDR3: CASRPQGTDEAFF. CDR3 DNA: TGTGCCAGTAGGCCACAGGGGACCGACGAAGCTTTCTTT.

This clonotype was picked up many times. V and J are TRBV4-2 and TRBJ2-4; maybe TRBD2 (6 bases). Germline V gene sequence: CDR1 LGHNA, CDR2 YNFKEQ. V was trimmed by 4 bases and J by 2 bases, leaving 15 bases between them. There are 16 residues in the CDR3. The CDR3 reads CASSPASGGSKNIQYF. Here the CDR3 DNA reads TGTGCCAGCAGCCCCGCTTCTGGGGGGTCCAAAAACATTCAGTACTTC.

CDR3 coding DNA: TGTGCCAGCAGTTACGGACCGAGCTCCTACAATGAGCAGTTCTTC. It codes for CASSYGPSSYNEQFF. J is TRBJ2-1 and V is TRBV6-2 or TRBV6-3; D gene unclear. This CDR3 has 15 amino acids. Trimming shortened V by 2 bases and J by 0 bases, and 8 bases separated the two germline ends. Germline-derived CDR1 and CDR2 are MNHEY and SVGEGT.

This clonotype was counted at least ten times. This chain links TRBV5-1 with TRBJ2-7, with 10 bases that match TRBD1. Trimming took 7 bases from V and 2 from J; bases not matched to a gene: 6. The CDR3 runs 14 residues. CDR1 is SGHRS and CDR2 is YFSETQ in the germline V gene. Here the CDR3 DNA reads TGCGCCAGCGGAAGGGACAGGGGACCCTACGAGCAGTACTTC. This encodes CASGRDRGPYEQYF.

V usage is TRBV5-1 and J usage is TRBJ1-1; 8 bases align to TRBD1. This CDR3 is built from 15 residues. Germline CDR1 SGHRS, CDR2 YFSETQ. V gave up 4 bases and J gave up 5 bases; unmatched junction bases: 10. In DNA, the CDR3 is TGCGCCAGCAGCGGCGGGACAGGAGGGGGGACTGAAGCTTTCTTT. The encoded protein is CASSGGTGGGTEAFF.

The chain carries TRBV6-6 and TRBJ1-1, with TRBD1 matching 7 bases. The CDR3 runs 15 residues. CDR1 MNHNY and CDR2 SVGAGI come from the germline V gene (reference sequence). V shed 6 bases, J shed 6 bases, and the junction held 13 bases outside the gene matches. CDR3 in amino acids: CASRQTVQGVAEAFF. DNA of the CDR3: TGTGCCAGCAGGCAAACCGTCCAGGGGGTAGCTGAAGCTTTCTTT.

A few counts support this clonotype. The J gene is TRBJ1-1, the V gene TRBV5-1; weak D call: TRBD1 (5 bases). Trimming removed 4 bases from V and 5 bases from J, with 24 bases in between. Germline V gives CDR1 SGHRS, CDR2 YFSETQ. CDR3 length equals 17 residues. In DNA form, the CDR3 reads TGCGCCAGCAGCCCGGGGGGGATCGGGACCGGGAGAACTGAAGCTTTCTTT. Amino acids: CASSPGGIGTGRTEAFF. Combining the CDR3 with reference TRBV5-1 and TRBJ1-1 gives the whole variable domain KAGVTQTPRYLIKTRGQQVTLSCSPISGHRSVSWYQQTPGQGLQFLFEYFSETQRNKGNFPGRFSGRQFSNSRSEMNVSTLELGDSALYLCASSPGGIGTGRTEAFFGQGTRLTVV.

The chain recombines TRBV4-2 with TRBJ2-1; TRBD2 matches at 9 bases. The CDR3 contains 16 residues. Germline CDR1 LGHNA, CDR2 YNFKEQ. Trimming cost V 1 base and J 7 bases; bases outside gene matches: 8. This CDR3 is CASSQGSAGGRNEQFF. For the CDR3, the DNA is TGTGCCAGCAGCCAAGGTTCAGCGGGGGGCAGAAATGAGCAGTTCTTC.

This clonotype was seen ten or more times. The chain employs TRBV5-1 and TRBJ2-5; the match to TRBD1 covers 7 bases. The germline CDR1 and CDR2 sequences are SGHRS and YFSETQ. The CDR3 loop spans 15 amino acids. V shed 0 bases, J shed 5 bases, and the junction held 7 bases outside the gene matches. CDR3 nucleotides: TGCGCCAGCAGCTTGGGGACAGGTCCGGGGGAGACCCAGTACTTC. It translates to CASSLGTGPGETQYF.

This clonotype was counted only a few times. The rearrangement uses TRBV29-1 and TRBJ2-7; D possibly matches TRBD1 or TRBD2 (6 bases each). Looked up from germline, CDR1 is SQVTM and CDR2 is ANQGSEA. The CDR3 sequence is 15 residues long. Deletions cut 4 bases from V and 2 bases from J, with 18 bases between. CDR3 amino acids: CSVGKWRGVTYEQYF. CDR3 bases: TGCAGCGTTGGGAAGTGGAGGGGGGTAACCTACGAGCAGTACTTC.

This clonotype was seen at least ten times. The rearrangement links TRBV7-3 to TRBJ2-5, with 10 bases matching TRBD2. The J segment lost 2 bases and the V segment lost 5 bases, leaving 5 bases of the junction unmatched. This CDR3 region has 15 residues. CDR1 SGHTA and CDR2 FQGTGA come from the germline V gene. The CDR3 is CASSQQRGGQETQYF. For the CDR3, the DNA is TGTGCCAGCAGCCAACAGCGGGGGGGACAAGAGACCCAGTACTTC.

This clonotype was observed a handful of times. The chain uses TRBV7-9 and TRBJ1-1; D gene uncertain. Germline V gives CDR1 SEHNR, CDR2 FQNEAQ (reference sequence). The length of the CDR3 is 13 residues. V was clipped by 5 bases and J by 8 bases, with 15 bases between them. CDR3 sequence: CASSPLIGYEAFF. DNA of the CDR3: TGTGCCAGCAGCCCCCTCATCGGGTACGAAGCTTTCTTT.

In this sample, this clonotype turned up a few times. The V and J genes are TRBV7-8 and TRBJ2-7, with no clear D. V lost 5 bases, J lost 3 bases, and 20 bases lay in between. The CDR3 runs to 16 residues. Germline lookup yields CDR1 SGHVS and CDR2 FQNEAQ. The CDR3: CASSPGARSNLYEQYF. The CDR3 DNA reads TGTGCCAGCAGCCCAGGAGCCAGGAGCAACCTCTACGAGCAGTACTTC.

The CDR3: CASSPDRVWSEAFF. The CDR3 bases are TGTGCCAGCAGCCCAGACAGGGTTTGGTCTGAAGCTTTCTTT. V is TRBV9 and J is TRBJ1-1; 7 nucleotides match TRBD1. J gave up 6 bases and V 4 bases, and 9 bases lay outside the gene matches. The germline V gene encodes CDR1 SGDLS and CDR2 YYNGEE. The CDR3 has 14 amino acids.

This sequence joins TRBV6-6 and TRBJ2-5; 11 bases fit TRBD2. Germline CDR1 is MNHNY and CDR2 is SVGAGI (reference sequence). Trimming took 1 base from V and 2 from J; bases not matched to a gene: 0. This CDR3 has 15 amino acids. Here the CDR3 reads CASSYLAGGQETQYF. DNA for the CDR3: TGTGCCAGCAGTTACTTAGCGGGGGGGCAAGAGACCCAGTACTTC.

The rearrangement links TRBV20-1 to TRBJ1-4, with D uncertain. CDR1 and CDR2 (germline): DFQATT, SNEGSKA (reference sequence). The CDR3 length is 13 residues. Trimming removed 4 bases at V and 7 bases at J, with 13 bases between. CDR3 in DNA: TGCAGTGCTATATTACACACTGGTGAAAAACTGTTTTTT. It specifies CSAILHTGEKLFF.

This clonotype was seen repeatedly, ten times or more. Written as DNA, the CDR3 is TGTGCCAGCAGCTTAGTTGCGGGCTACGAGCAGTACGTC. Translated: CASSLVAGYEQYV. The genes are TRBV11-2 and TRBJ2-7; tentative D call: TRBD2 (5 bases). The CDR3 totals 13 residues. Germline-derived CDR1 and CDR2 are SGHAT and FQNNGV. V dropped 1 base and J dropped 3 bases, with 7 bases sitting between them.

Regarding this clonotype: One end of the junction is discordant with germline, which a read error may explain. J is TRBJ1-2 and V is TRBV27; TRBD1 might be the D (5 bases). The CDR3 spans 13 residues. The germline gives CDR1 MNHEY, CDR2 SMNVEV (reference sequence). Here the CDR3 DNA reads TGTGCCAGCAGTTTTTCCCCGCGACGGACATTCATCTTC. Translation gives CASSFSPRRTFIF.

The gene calls are TRBV20-1 and TRBJ1-1; no clear D gene. The CDR3 consists of 13 residues. Germline lookup yields CDR1 DFQATT and CDR2 SNEGSKA (reference sequence). The V gene lost 3 bases and the J gene lost 5 bases, with 13 bases spanning the gap. The CDR3 here is CSASRDLSTEAFF. The CDR3 DNA sequence: TGCAGTGCTAGCCGGGATTTATCTACTGAAGCTTTCTTT.

This clonotype has a count of ten or more. This chain joins TRBV11-2 and TRBJ1-6; D remains ambiguous. CDR1 is SGHAT, CDR2 FQNNGV, per germline. The CDR3 is 14 residues long. Trimming pared 2 bases from V and 4 bases from J, leaving 6 bases between. The CDR3 here is CASSLPVYNSPLHF. CDR3 bases: TGTGCCAGCAGCTTACCAGTTTATAATTCACCCCTCCACTTT.

This clonotype was seen repeatedly, ten times or more. CDR3 amino acids: CASRMGLAGIYEQYV. DNA of the CDR3: TGTGCCAGCAGAATGGGACTAGCGGGAATCTACGAGCAGTACGTC. The chain employs TRBV6-5 and TRBJ2-7; 13 bases line up with TRBD2. The CDR3 is 15 residues long. With V trimmed by 6 bases and J by 3 bases, 5 bases remained unmatched. CDR1 and CDR2 from the germline V gene are MNHEY and SVGAGI.

This clonotype was detected a few times. The J gene is TRBJ1-1, the V gene TRBV12-3 or TRBV12-4; D remains ambiguous. The V gene lost 6 bases and the J gene lost 1 base, with 15 bases spanning the gap. This CDR3 spans 15 amino acids. CDR3 amino acids: CASSRPGSQNTEAFF. The CDR3 bases are TGTGCCAGCAGCCGCCCGGGCAGCCAGAACACTGAAGCTTTCTTT.

This clonotype has a handful of counts. This rearrangement joins TRBV12-5 to TRBJ2-7; 9 bases map to TRBD1. The germline gives CDR1 LGHNT, CDR2 FRNRAP. The CDR3 is 14 amino acids. Trimming cost V 4 bases and J 3 bases; bases outside gene matches: 4. The CDR3 here is CASGSAGQGYEQYF. For the CDR3, the DNA is TGTGCTAGTGGTTCGGCGGGACAGGGCTACGAGCAGTACTTC.

This clonotype was picked up a small number of times. V is TRBV6-5 and J is TRBJ2-7, with TRBD1 matching 11 bases. V was pared by 1 base and J by 2 bases, with 1 base of the junction left unmatched. CDR3 length equals 15 residues. Per the germline V gene, CDR1 is MNHEY and CDR2 is SVGAGI. Here the CDR3 DNA reads TGTGCCAGCAGTTACTGGACAGGGGGCACCTACGAGCAGTACTTC. The encoded protein is CASSYWTGGTYEQYF.

This clonotype was detected a few times. The rearrangement uses TRBV4-3 and TRBJ2-1; no reliable D call. There are 14 residues in the CDR3. Germline CDR1 reads LGHNA; CDR2 reads YSLEER. Trimming took 0 bases from V and 7 from J, leaving 10 bases between them. The CDR3 reads CASSQDYPQNEQFF. The CDR3 nucleotides read TGCGCCAGCAGCCAAGATTACCCCCAGAATGAGCAGTTCTTC.

The sample holds a few counts of this clonotype. The chain links TRBV12-3 or TRBV12-4 to TRBJ1-6; TRBD1 might be the D (6 bases). Trimming took 8 bases from V and 7 from J, leaving 12 bases between them. This CDR3 has 13 residues. CDR3 nucleotides: TGTGCCAGCTCAGGGGCTACGAATTCACCCCTCCACTTT. Translation: CASSGATNSPLHF.

The table lists this clonotype with many counts. The rearrangement links TRBV6-5 to TRBJ2-1; D not resolved. Germline CDR1 MNHEY, CDR2 SVGAGI. CDR3 length: 12 amino acids. V lost 6 bases and J lost 9, with 12 bases in between. In DNA form, the CDR3 reads TGTGCCAGCAGACCTACCGCCTCTGAGCAGTTCTTC. This encodes CASRPTASEQFF.